A single TCR beta chain is shown here with its context. Its specificity is unknown. The sample is drawn from a study of PD-1 blockade in classical Hodgkin lymphoma. This CDR3 has 17 residues. V lost 5 bases to trimming and J lost 2 bases; unmatched junction nucleotides: 10. Germline CDR1 reads LNHDA; CDR2 reads SQIVND (reference sequence). Time point here: newly diagnosed, previously untreated cHL patient sample. PBMCs from untreated, newly diagnosed classical Hodgkin lymphoma were comparison samples. Study findings and constraints: The study reported lower baseline TCR diversity in newly diagnosed patients than in healthy donors. Repertoire differences have undefined causes, possibly disease activity or prior therapy.

Clones were read by immunoSEQ multiplex PCR, and TCRdb kept only the in-frame ones, dropping some. The repertoire holds under 30,000 clones, with approximately 90% as singletons. The chain uses TRBV19 and TRBJ1-5; 9 nucleotides align to TRBD1. Sequenced input: peripheral blood mononuclear cells (PBMCs). The receptor was derived from a human donor with classical Hodgkin lymphoma. CDR3: CASSLIPGQGGNQPQHF. The CDR3 region has the DNA TGTGCCAGTAGTTTAATCCCGGGACAGGGAGGCAATCAGCCCCAGCATTTT. Full variable domain (outside the CDR3, taken from reference TRBV19 and TRBJ1-5): DGGITQSPKYLFRKEGQNVTLSCEQNLNHDAMYWYRQDPGQGLRLIYYSQIVNDFQKGDIAEGYSVSREKKESFPLTVTSAQKNPTAFYLCASSLIPGQGGNQPQHFGDGTRLSIL.